The TCR beta chain described here comes from a study of T-cell memory formation after mild COVID-19. V was cut by 1 base and J by 2 bases, with 8 bases left in between. Looked up from germline, CDR1 is GTSNPN and CDR2 is SVGIG (reference sequence). This CDR3 has 13 amino acids. This clonotype was seen only a few times. Its antigen is unidentified. MiXCR, applied by TCRdb to the 5' RACE reads, yields one record per CDR3 protein. This sample has fewer than 700,000 distinct CDR3 sequences, with about 20% found just once. Regarding the study as a whole: CD4/CD8 balance characterized clones contracting day 15 to 85, and CD4+ skew characterized later expanders.

Sequencing was done on a sample of PBMCs or a T cell subset sorted from them (not recorded which). The sequence was obtained from an adult woman who had mild COVID-19 (a few samples of this study predate the infection). Cell type and time point are not known. The chain links TRBV30 to TRBJ2-5, with D maybe TRBD1 (6 bases). The CDR3 reads CAWSDGTQETQYF. CDR3 DNA sequence: TGTGCCTGGAGTGATGGGACACAAGAGACCCAGTACTTC.